The TCR beta chain under discussion was sequenced for a study of cytomegalovirus exposure and HLA in healthy donors. PCR employed 60 Vbeta and 13 Jbeta primers. Assay: immunoSEQ multiplex PCR; the TCRdb copy retains only in-frame clones and omits some. Of some 150,000 clones detected, 75% to 90% appear once; the ten largest clones hold 1.2%. The TCR comes from a female donor in good health and CMV-seronegative. Sequencing was performed on PBMCs.

CDR3 bases: TGTGCCAGCAGCTTGAGGCAGGTGAATCAGCCCCAGCATTTT. This encodes CASSLRQVNQPQHF. The chain is built from TRBV5-8 and TRBJ1-5; D not resolved. CDR1 and CDR2 from the germline V gene are SGHTS and YDEGEE. The V and J ends lost 1 base and 4 bases respectively, with 9 bases between them. This CDR3 contains 14 residues.